This TCR beta chain was recorded in a study of control samples from healthy donors and cancer patients. Sequenced by immunoSEQ multiplex PCR; TCRdb stores in-frame clones only, minus some. The profile shows about 130,000 clones, 80% to 95% of them singletons. CDR1 and CDR2 from the germline V gene are KGHSY and FQNENV. The CDR3 runs to 13 residues. V was clipped by 0 bases and J by 1 base, with 3 bases between them. The sample was blood. This rearrangement joins TRBV16 to TRBJ1-1; D not certain. This TCR was sampled from a man between 18 and 35 years old in good health. The DNA for the CDR3 is TGTGCCAGCAGCCAATCCCAGAACACTGAAGCTTTCTTT. Protein product: CASSQSQNTEAFF. Full variable domain (remainder filled in from reference TRBV16 and TRBJ1-1): GEEVAQTPKHLVRGEGQKAKLYCAPIKGHSYVFWYQQVLKNEFKFLISFQNENVFDETGMPKERFSAKCLPNSPCSLEIQATKLEDSAVYFCASSQSQNTEAFFGQGTRLTVV.